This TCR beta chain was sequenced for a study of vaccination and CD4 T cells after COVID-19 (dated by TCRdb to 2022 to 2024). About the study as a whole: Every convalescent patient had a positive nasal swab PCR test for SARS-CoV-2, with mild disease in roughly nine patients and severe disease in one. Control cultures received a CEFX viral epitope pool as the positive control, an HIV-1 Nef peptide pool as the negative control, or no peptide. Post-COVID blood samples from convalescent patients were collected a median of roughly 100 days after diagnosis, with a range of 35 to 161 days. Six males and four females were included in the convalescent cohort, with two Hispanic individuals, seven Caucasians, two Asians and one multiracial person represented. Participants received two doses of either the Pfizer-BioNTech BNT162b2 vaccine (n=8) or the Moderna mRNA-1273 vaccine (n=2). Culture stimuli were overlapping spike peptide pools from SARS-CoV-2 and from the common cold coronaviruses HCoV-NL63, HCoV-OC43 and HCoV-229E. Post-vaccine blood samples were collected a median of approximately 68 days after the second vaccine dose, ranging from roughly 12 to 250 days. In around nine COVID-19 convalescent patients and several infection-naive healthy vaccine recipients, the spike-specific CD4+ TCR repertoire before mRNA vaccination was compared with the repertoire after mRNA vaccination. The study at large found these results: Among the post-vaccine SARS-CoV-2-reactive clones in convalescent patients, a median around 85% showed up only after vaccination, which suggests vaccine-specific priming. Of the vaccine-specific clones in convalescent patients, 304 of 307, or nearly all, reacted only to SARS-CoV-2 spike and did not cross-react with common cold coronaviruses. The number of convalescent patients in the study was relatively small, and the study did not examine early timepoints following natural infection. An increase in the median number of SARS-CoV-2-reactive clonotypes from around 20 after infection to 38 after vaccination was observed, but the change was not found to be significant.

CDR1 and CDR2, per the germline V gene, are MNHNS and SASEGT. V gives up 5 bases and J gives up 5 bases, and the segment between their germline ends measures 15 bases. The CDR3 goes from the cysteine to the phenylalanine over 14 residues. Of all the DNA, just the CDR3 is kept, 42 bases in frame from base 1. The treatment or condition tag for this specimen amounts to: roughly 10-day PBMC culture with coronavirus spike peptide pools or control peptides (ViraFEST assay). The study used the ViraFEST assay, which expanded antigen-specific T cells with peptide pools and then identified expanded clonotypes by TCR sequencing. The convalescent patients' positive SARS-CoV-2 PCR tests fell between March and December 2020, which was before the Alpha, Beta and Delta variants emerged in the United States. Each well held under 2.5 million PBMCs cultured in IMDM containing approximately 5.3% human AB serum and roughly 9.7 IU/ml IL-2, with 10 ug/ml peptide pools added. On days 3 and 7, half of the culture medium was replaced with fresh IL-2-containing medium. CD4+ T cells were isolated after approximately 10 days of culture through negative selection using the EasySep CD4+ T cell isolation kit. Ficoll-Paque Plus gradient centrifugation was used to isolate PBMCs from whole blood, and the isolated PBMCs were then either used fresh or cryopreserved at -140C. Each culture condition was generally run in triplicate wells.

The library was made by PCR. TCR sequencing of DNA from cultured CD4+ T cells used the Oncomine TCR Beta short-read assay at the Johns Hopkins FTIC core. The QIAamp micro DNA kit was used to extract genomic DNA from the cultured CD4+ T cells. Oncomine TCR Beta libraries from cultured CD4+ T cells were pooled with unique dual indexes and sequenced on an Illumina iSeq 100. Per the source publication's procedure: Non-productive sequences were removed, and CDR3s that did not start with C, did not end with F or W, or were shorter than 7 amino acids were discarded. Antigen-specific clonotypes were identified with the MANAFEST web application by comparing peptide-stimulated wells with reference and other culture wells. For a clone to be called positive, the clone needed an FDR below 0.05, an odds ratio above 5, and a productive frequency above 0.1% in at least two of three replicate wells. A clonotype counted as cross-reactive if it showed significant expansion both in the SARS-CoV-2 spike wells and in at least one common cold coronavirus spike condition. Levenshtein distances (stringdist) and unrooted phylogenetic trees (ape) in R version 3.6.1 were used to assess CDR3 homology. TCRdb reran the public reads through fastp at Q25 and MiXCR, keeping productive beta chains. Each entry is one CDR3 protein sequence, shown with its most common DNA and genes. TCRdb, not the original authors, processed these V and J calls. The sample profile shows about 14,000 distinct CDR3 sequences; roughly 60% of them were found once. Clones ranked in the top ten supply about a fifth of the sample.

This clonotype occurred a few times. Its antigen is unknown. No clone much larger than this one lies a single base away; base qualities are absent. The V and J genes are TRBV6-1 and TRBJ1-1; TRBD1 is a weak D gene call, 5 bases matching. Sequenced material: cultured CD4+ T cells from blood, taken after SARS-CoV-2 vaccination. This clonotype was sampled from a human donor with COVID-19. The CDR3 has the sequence CASSQGFAGTEAFF. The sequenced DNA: TGTGCCAGCAGTCAGGGTTTCGCGGGAACTGAAGCTTTCTTT.